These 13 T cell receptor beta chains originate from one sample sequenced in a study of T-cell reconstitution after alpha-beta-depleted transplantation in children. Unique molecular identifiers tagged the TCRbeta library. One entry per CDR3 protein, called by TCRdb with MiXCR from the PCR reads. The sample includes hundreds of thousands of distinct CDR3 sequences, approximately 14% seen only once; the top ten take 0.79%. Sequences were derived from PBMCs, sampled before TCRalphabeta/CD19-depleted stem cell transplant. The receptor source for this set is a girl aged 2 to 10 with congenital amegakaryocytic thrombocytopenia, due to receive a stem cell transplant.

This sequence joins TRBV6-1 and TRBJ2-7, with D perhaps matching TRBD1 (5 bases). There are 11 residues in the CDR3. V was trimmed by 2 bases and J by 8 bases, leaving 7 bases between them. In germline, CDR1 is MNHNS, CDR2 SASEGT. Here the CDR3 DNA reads TGTGCCAGCAGTGAACTGGACAAGCAGTACTTC. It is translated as CASSELDKQYF.

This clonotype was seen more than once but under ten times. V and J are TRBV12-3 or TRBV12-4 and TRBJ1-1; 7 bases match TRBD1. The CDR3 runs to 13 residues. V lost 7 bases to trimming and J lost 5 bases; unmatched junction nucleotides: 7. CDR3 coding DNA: TGTGCCAGCAAGCTCGACAGGGAGACTGAAGCTTTCTTT. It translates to CASKLDRETEAFF.

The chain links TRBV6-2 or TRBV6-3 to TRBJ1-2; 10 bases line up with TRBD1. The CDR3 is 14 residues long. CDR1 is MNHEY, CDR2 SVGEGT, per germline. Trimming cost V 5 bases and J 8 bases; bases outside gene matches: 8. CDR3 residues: CASSDPGQGRGYTF. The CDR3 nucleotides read TGTGCCAGCAGTGACCCGGGACAGGGGCGCGGCTACACCTTC.

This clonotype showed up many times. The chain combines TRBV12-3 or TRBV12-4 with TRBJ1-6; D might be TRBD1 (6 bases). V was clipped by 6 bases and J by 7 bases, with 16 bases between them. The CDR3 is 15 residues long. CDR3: CASSSEGGLNSPLHF. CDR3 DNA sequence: TGTGCCAGCAGCTCCGAGGGGGGCCTAAATTCACCCCTCCACTTT.

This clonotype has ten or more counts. CDR3 loop: CAISESAGRANEQFF. The CDR3 coding sequence is TGTGCCATCAGTGAGTCAGCTGGGAGAGCCAATGAGCAGTTCTTC. V and J are TRBV10-3 and TRBJ2-1, with a tentative D call TRBD2 (5 bases). The germline V gene encodes CDR1 ENHRY and CDR2 SYGVKD. V dropped 0 bases and J dropped 6 bases, with 12 bases sitting between them. The CDR3 spans 15 residues.

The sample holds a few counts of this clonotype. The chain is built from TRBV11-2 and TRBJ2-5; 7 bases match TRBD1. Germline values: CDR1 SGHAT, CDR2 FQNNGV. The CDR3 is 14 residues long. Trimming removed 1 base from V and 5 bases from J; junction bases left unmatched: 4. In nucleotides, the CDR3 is TGTGCCAGCAGCTTAGTAGGACAGGTGGAGACCCAGTACTTC. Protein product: CASSLVGQVETQYF. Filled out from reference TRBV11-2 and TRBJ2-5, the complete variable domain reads EAGVAQSPRYKIIEKRQSVAFWCNPISGHATLYWYQQILGQGPKLLIQFQNNGVVDDSQLPKDRFSAERLKGVDSTLKIQPAKLEDSAVYLCASSLVGQVETQYFGPGTRLLVL.

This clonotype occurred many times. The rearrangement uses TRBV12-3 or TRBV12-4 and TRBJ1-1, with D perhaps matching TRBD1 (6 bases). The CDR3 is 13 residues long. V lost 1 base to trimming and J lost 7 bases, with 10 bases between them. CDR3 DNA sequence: TGTGCCAGCAGTTTAGAGAGGGGGGATGAAGCTTTCTTT. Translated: CASSLERGDEAFF.

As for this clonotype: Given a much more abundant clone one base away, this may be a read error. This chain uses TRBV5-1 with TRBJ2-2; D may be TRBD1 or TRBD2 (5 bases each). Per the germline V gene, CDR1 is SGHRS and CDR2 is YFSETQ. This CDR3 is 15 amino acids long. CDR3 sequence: CASSPVGEHTWELFF. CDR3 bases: TGCGCCAGCAGCCCGGTAGGGGAGCACACCTGGGAGCTGTTTTTT.

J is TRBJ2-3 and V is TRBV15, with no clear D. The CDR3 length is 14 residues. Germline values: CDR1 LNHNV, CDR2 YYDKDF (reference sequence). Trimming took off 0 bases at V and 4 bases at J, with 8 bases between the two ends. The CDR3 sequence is CATSRDVGPDTQYF. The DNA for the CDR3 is TGTGCCACCAGCAGAGATGTGGGCCCAGATACGCAGTATTTT.

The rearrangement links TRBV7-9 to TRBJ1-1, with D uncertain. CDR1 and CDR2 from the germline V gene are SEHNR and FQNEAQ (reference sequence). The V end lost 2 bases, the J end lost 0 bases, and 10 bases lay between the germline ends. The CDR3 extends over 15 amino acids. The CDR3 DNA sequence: TGTGCCAGCAGCTTACAAGAGTCGGTGAACACTGAAGCTTTCTTT. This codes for CASSLQESVNTEAFF.

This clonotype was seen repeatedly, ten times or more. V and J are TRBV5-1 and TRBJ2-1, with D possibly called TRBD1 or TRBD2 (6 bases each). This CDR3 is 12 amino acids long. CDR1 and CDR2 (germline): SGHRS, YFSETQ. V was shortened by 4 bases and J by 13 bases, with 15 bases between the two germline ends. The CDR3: CASSLRGTRQFF. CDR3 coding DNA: TGCGCCAGCAGCCTTCGGGGGACAAGACAGTTCTTC.

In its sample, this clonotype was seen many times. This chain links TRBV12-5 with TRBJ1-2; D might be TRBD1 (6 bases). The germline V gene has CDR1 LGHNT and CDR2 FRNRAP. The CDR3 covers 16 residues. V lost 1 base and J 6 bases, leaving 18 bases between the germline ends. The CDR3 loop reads CASGLANPGHHNGYTF. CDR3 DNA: TGTGCTAGTGGTTTGGCCAACCCGGGACATCATAATGGCTACACCTTC.

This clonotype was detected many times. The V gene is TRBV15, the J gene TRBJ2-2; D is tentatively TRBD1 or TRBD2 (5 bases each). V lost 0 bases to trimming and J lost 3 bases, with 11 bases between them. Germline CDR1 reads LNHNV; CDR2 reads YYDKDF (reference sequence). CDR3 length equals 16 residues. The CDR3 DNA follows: TGTGCCACCAGCAGAGATTGGGGGACGTACACCGGGGAGCTGTTTTTT. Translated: CATSRDWGTYTGELFF.